This T cell receptor (beta chain) was sequenced for a study of cytomegalovirus exposure and HLA in healthy donors. This CDR3 spans 16 amino acids. V lost 4 bases and J lost 1, with 15 bases in between. In germline, CDR1 is SGHVS, CDR2 FQNEAQ. 13 Jbeta primers and 60 Vbeta primers were used for the PCR. The repertoire was sequenced with immunoSEQ multiplex PCR; TCRdb's copy has only in-frame clones and lacks some. The table shows some 130,000 clones, with more than 70% occurring only once. The specimen sequenced was PBMCs. The source of this sequence is a human donor in good health. The V gene is TRBV7-8, the J gene TRBJ2-3, with D possibly being TRBD1 (5 bases). CDR3 coding DNA: TGTGCCAGCAGCTCGCGGACAACTGGACGCACAGATACGCAGTATTTT. Protein product: CASSSRTTGRTDTQYF.